A single sample is the source of the 32 T cell receptor beta chains below, sequenced in a study of regulatory T cells in long-lasting Graves disease. The time point: newly diagnosed GD, antithyroid drugs for less than 3 months. Researchers made the TCR library from RNA that was extracted from PBMCs. In building TCR beta libraries, iRepertoire HTBI primers were used together with Arm-PCR of CDR3 regions. Each CDR3 protein gets one entry after TCRdb re-called the multiplex PCR reads with MiXCR. The data contain about 440,000 distinct CDR3 sequences, around 17% of them singletons. This sample was shared with a second study, whose subject was T cells in Graves' hyperthyroidism and ophthalmopathy.

Sequenced material: peripheral blood mononuclear cells (PBMCs), taken at new diagnosis, from a patient treated with antithyroid drugs. The receptors stem from a woman under 30 with Graves disease.

This clonotype was recorded many times. The genes are TRBV2 and TRBJ2-2; D unclear. This CDR3 is 14 amino acids long. Germline V gives CDR1 SNHLY, CDR2 FYNNEI. V was trimmed by 2 bases and J by 4 bases, leaving 8 bases between them. CDR3 sequence: CASSERVGTGELFF. The CDR3 DNA is TGTGCCAGCAGTGAACGGGTTGGCACCGGGGAGCTGTTTTTT.

The rearrangement links TRBV18 to TRBJ1-5; no clear D gene. The germline CDR1 and CDR2 sequences are KGHSH and LQKENI. V was shortened by 2 bases and J by 7 bases, with 15 bases between the two germline ends. The CDR3 consists of 15 residues. The CDR3: CASSPSGELKQPQHF. CDR3 sequence (DNA): TGTGCCAGCTCACCAAGTGGGGAGTTAAAGCAGCCCCAGCATTTT.

This rearrangement joins TRBV6-5 to TRBJ1-5, with unresolved D. The CDR3 runs 13 residues. The germline gives CDR1 MNHEY, CDR2 SVGAGI. The germline V and J ends were trimmed by 2 bases and 7 bases, with 9 bases remaining between them. CDR3 residues: CASSYEGGQPQHF. CDR3 coding DNA: TGTGCCAGCAGTTACGAGGGTGGGCAGCCCCAGCATTTT.

In this sample, this clonotype turned up a few times. The rearrangement joins TRBV7-2 to TRBJ2-2; maybe TRBD1 (6 bases). This CDR3 is built from 14 residues. From germline, CDR1 is SGHTA and CDR2 FQGNSA. Trimming pared 5 bases from V and 1 base from J, leaving 8 bases between. The CDR3 DNA follows: TGTACCAGCAGCGTACAGGGGAACACCGGGGAGCTGTTTTTT. Residues: CTSSVQGNTGELFF. Full variable domain (outside the CDR3, taken from reference TRBV7-2 and TRBJ2-2): GAGVSQSPSNKVTEKGKDVELRCDPISGHTALYWYRQSLGQGLEFLIYFQGNSAPDKSGLPSDRFSAERTGGSVSTLTIQRTQQEDSAVYLCTSSVQGNTGELFFGEGSRLTVL.

The sample holds a few counts of this clonotype. V usage is TRBV7-2 and J usage is TRBJ1-4; TRBD1 might be the D (5 bases). Looked up from germline, CDR1 is SGHTA and CDR2 is FQGNSA. The CDR3 sequence is 15 residues long. Trimming left V 0 bases short and J 3 bases short, with 8 bases between. CDR3 sequence reads: CASSLAQGANEKLFF. The CDR3 nucleotides are TGTGCCAGCAGCTTAGCGCAGGGTGCTAATGAAAAACTGTTTTTT.

This clonotype has at least ten counts. The chain has TRBV28 and TRBJ1-4, with 7 bases fitting TRBD1. After removal of 6 bases from V and 4 bases from J, the junction contained 5 bases not matched to a gene. Germline assignment: CDR1 MDHEN and CDR2 SYDVKM. This CDR3 has 14 residues. In nucleotides, the CDR3 is TGTGCCAGCAGAGACGGGACAGATAATGAAAAACTGTTTTTT. Translated: CASRDGTDNEKLFF.

The chain joins TRBV9 to TRBJ2-7; maybe TRBD2 (6 bases). The V gene's germline CDR1 is SGDLS and CDR2 YYNGEE. The CDR3 has 15 residues. V was pared by 3 bases and J by 10 bases, with 23 bases between. CDR3 region: CASSETPLEGRAQYF. CDR3 in DNA: TGTGCCAGCAGCGAGACGCCTTTGGAGGGACGGGCCCAGTACTTC.

This clonotype came up a few times. This sequence joins TRBV11-1 and TRBJ2-1, with D perhaps TRBD1 or TRBD2 (7 bases each). The CDR3 spans 14 residues. V was clipped by 7 bases and J by 3 bases, with 13 bases between them. Germline values: CDR1 SGHAT, CDR2 FQDESV (reference sequence). The CDR3 here is CASNQGGNYNEQFF. CDR3 nucleotide sequence: TGTGCCAGCAACCAGGGGGGGAACTACAATGAGCAGTTCTTC. Full variable domain (remainder filled in from reference TRBV11-1 and TRBJ2-1): EAEVAQSPRYKITEKSQAVAFWCDPISGHATLYWYRQILGQGPELLVQFQDESVVDDSQLPKDRFSAERLKGVDSTLKIQPAELGDSAMYLCASNQGGNYNEQFFGPGTRLTVL.

This clonotype was recorded a few times. The chain links TRBV11-1 to TRBJ1-6; tentatively, D is TRBD1 (6 bases). Per germline, CDR1 SGHAT and CDR2 FQDESV (reference sequence). The germline V and J ends were trimmed by 1 base and 15 bases, with 7 bases remaining between them. The CDR3 runs 11 residues. The CDR3 DNA follows: TGTGCCAGCAGCTTAGAGGGGGACCTCCACTTT. It is translated as CASSLEGDLHF. Drawing the rest from reference TRBV11-1 and TRBJ1-6, the complete variable domain is EAEVAQSPRYKITEKSQAVAFWCDPISGHATLYWYRQILGQGPELLVQFQDESVVDDSQLPKDRFSAERLKGVDSTLKIQPAELGDSAMYLCASSLEGDLHFGNGTRLTVT.

In regard to this clonotype: A far larger clone is only one base removed, so a read error is likely. The chain carries TRBV12-3 or TRBV12-4 and TRBJ2-1; the D is unclear. The CDR3 contains 14 residues. The CDR3 reads CASSLGDSYYEQFF. The CDR3 DNA sequence: TGTGCCAGCAGCTTAGGTGACTCCTACTACGAGCAGTTCTTC.

This clonotype showed up many times. V and J are TRBV12-3 or TRBV12-4 and TRBJ2-1; tentative D call: TRBD2 (5 bases). This CDR3 is 14 amino acids long. Between the trimmed V and J ends, which lost 2 bases and 3 bases, there was a span of 8 bases. The CDR3 is CASSLTSGYNEQFF. CDR3 coding DNA: TGTGCCAGCAGTTTAACCAGCGGCTACAATGAGCAGTTCTTC.

The chain combines TRBV19 with TRBJ1-6; D possibly corresponds to TRBD1 (5 bases). V shed 6 bases and J shed 5 bases, with 11 bases lying between them. From germline, CDR1 is LNHDA and CDR2 SQIVND (reference sequence). The CDR3 runs to 14 residues. The CDR3 sequence is CASRRGADNSPLHF. CDR3 coding DNA: TGTGCCAGTAGGAGAGGGGCAGATAATTCACCCCTCCACTTT.

In this sample, this clonotype turned up many times. This chain connects TRBV29-1 to TRBJ2-5; tentatively, D is TRBD1 (6 bases). Trimming removed 8 bases from V and 3 bases from J, with 13 bases in between. This CDR3 is built from 12 residues. CDR1 SQVTM and CDR2 ANQGSEA come from the germline V gene. CDR3 DNA: TGCAGCCCTCGGACAGTCGAAGAGACCCAGTACTTC. Protein sequence: CSPRTVEETQYF.

This clonotype was recorded at least ten times. The chain links TRBV27 to TRBJ1-1; D is possibly TRBD1 (6 bases). V shed 3 bases and J shed 4 bases, with 12 bases lying between them. The CDR3 contains 14 residues. Germline V lookup: CDR1 MNHEY, CDR2 SMNVEV (reference sequence). The CDR3 DNA reads TGTGCCAGCAGTTTGAAGGGGGGGGGCACTGAAGCTTTCTTT. It encodes CASSLKGGGTEAFF.

This clonotype was found many times. The V gene is TRBV7-9, the J gene TRBJ2-5; TRBD1 matches 7 bases. Germline CDR1 is SEHNR and CDR2 is FQNEAQ (reference sequence). V was pared by 1 base and J by 2 bases, with 4 bases of the junction left unmatched. This CDR3 is 15 amino acids long. The CDR3 DNA reads as TGTGCCAGCAGCTTAGTGACAGGGTGGCAAGAGACCCAGTACTTC. It specifies CASSLVTGWQETQYF.

This clonotype has ten or more counts. The chain couples TRBV6-1 to TRBJ2-1, with 8 bases fitting TRBD2. V lost 2 bases, J lost 6 bases, and 3 bases stayed unmatched. The CDR3 has 14 amino acids. Germline V CDR1 and CDR2: MNHNS, SASEGT. This CDR3 is CASSEFTSGNEQFF. The CDR3 nucleotides read TGTGCCAGCAGTGAATTTACTAGCGGCAATGAGCAGTTCTTC.

This clonotype has at least ten counts. CDR3 in DNA: TGTGCCAGCAGCCGGAGGGCCGGGTACGAGCAGTACTTC. Translation: CASSRRAGYEQYF. The V and J genes are TRBV9 and TRBJ2-7, with a tentative D call TRBD2 (6 bases). This CDR3 spans 13 amino acids. The germline V gene encodes CDR1 SGDLS and CDR2 YYNGEE. Trimming pared 4 bases from V and 4 bases from J, leaving 12 bases between.

This clonotype appeared many times. V and J are TRBV7-2 and TRBJ1-2; D unclear. Trimming stripped 0 bases from V and 6 bases from J, with 11 bases between. Germline CDR1 and CDR2: SGHTA and FQGNSA. This CDR3 is 14 amino acids long. DNA of the CDR3: TGTGCCAGCAGCTTAGCGCGGGGTGAGGATGGCTACACCTTC. Amino acids: CASSLARGEDGYTF.

The chain couples TRBV12-3 or TRBV12-4 to TRBJ2-5; D is ambiguous. This CDR3 is 13 amino acids long. Trimming took 3 bases from V and 2 from J, leaving 7 bases between them. DNA for the CDR3: TGTGCCAGCAGTTTTAGATTACAAGAGACCCAGTACTTC. Protein sequence: CASSFRLQETQYF.

This chain links TRBV12-3 or TRBV12-4 with TRBJ2-1; the D is unclear. The ends were cut back, 6 bases at V and 4 bases at J, with 10 bases in the middle. The CDR3 covers 13 residues. The chain's CDR3 is CASRTNLYNEQFF. DNA for the CDR3: TGTGCCAGCAGAACCAACCTTTACAATGAGCAGTTCTTC.

This clonotype has at least ten counts. The gene calls are TRBV6-1 and TRBJ1-5; unclear D gene. The germline gives CDR1 MNHNS, CDR2 SASEGT. The CDR3 runs to 18 residues. V lost 6 bases and J 0 bases, leaving 21 bases between the germline ends. The CDR3 region is CASSLFIPPRHSNQPQHF. In DNA form, the CDR3 reads TGTGCCAGCAGCCTATTCATCCCCCCGCGTCATAGCAATCAGCCCCAGCATTTT.

This clonotype has ten or more counts. The V call is TRBV6-5, the J call TRBJ2-7, with 7 bases matching TRBD2. This CDR3 has 14 amino acids. Germline assignment: CDR1 MNHEY and CDR2 SVGAGI. Trimming took 2 bases from V and 4 from J; bases not matched to a gene: 5. The DNA of the CDR3 is TGTGCCAGCAGTTACGGCGGGAGAAAATACGAGCAGTACTTC. Translated, it gives CASSYGGRKYEQYF.

This clonotype was recorded at least ten times. The chain recombines TRBV7-8 with TRBJ1-5; 7 bases fit TRBD1. The germline CDR1 and CDR2 sequences are SGHVS and FQNEAQ. This CDR3 contains 14 residues. Trimming took 7 bases from V and 5 from J; bases not matched to a gene: 8. CDR3 in DNA: TGTGCCAGCACCCCAGCAGGGGGACATCAGCCCCAGCATTTT. This codes for CASTPAGGHQPQHF.

This clonotype was picked up a small number of times. This chain uses TRBV4-2 with TRBJ2-5, with D unresolved. The germline gives CDR1 LGHNA, CDR2 YNFKEQ. This CDR3 contains 13 residues. Trimming cost V 0 bases and J 4 bases, with 6 bases left between them. The CDR3 reads CASSQDQGETQYF. CDR3 bases: TGTGCCAGCAGCCAAGATCAAGGAGAGACCCAGTACTTC.

Ten or more counts support this clonotype. This CDR3 is CASSTGQGASYEQYF. The CDR3 nucleotides read TGTGCCAGCAGCACCGGACAGGGGGCGTCATACGAGCAGTACTTC. This chain connects TRBV9 to TRBJ2-7, with TRBD1 matching 11 bases. This CDR3 contains 15 residues. Per germline, CDR1 SGDLS and CDR2 YYNGEE. V dropped 4 bases and J dropped 4; count of bases not matched to a gene: 7.

The table lists this clonotype with many counts. As DNA, the CDR3 is TGTGCCAGCAGTTTACTAGCGGATACGCAGTATTTT. This translates into CASSLLADTQYF. This chain connects TRBV7-2 to TRBJ2-3, with 7 bases that match TRBD2. Germline V CDR1 and CDR2: SGHTA, FQGNSA. This CDR3 region has 12 residues. The V gene end was trimmed by 6 bases and the J gene end by 6 bases; junction bases not matched to a gene: 3.

The sample holds many counts of this clonotype. The V call is TRBV6-5, the J call TRBJ2-1; 13 bases fit TRBD2. The V and J ends lost 2 bases and 4 bases, in that order; junction bases with no gene match: 5. CDR1 MNHEY and CDR2 SVGAGI come from the germline V gene. The CDR3 has 17 amino acids. The CDR3 here is CASSYGATSGRYNEQFF. The CDR3 bases are TGTGCCAGCAGTTACGGGGCGACTAGCGGGAGGTACAATGAGCAGTTCTTC.

This clonotype was counted a few times. The chain joins TRBV15 to TRBJ1-1; D is ambiguous. V lost 0 bases and J lost 0, with 5 bases in between. The CDR3 loop spans 14 amino acids. Germline-derived CDR1 and CDR2 are LNHNV and YYDKDF (reference sequence). CDR3 sequence (DNA): TGTGCCACCAGCAGAGATGGCCTGAACACTGAAGCTTTCTTT. Amino acids: CATSRDGLNTEAFF.

This clonotype has at least ten counts. V gene TRBV12-3 or TRBV12-4 combines with J gene TRBJ1-5, with 7 positions matching TRBD1. CDR3 length: 15 residues. J was trimmed by 4 bases and V by 5 bases; bases with no gene match: 8. CDR3 bases: TGTGCCAGCAGTCTTACAGGGGTAGGGAATCAGCCCCAGCATTTT. Translating it yields CASSLTGVGNQPQHF.

The chain combines TRBV29-1 with TRBJ2-2, with 9 bases lining up with TRBD1. The germline CDR1 and CDR2 sequences are SQVTM and ANQGSEA. V trimming: 6 bases; J trimming: 4 bases; junction bases outside the gene matches: 6. The CDR3 is 14 amino acids. The CDR3 reads CSVPGQGFTGELFF. In DNA, the CDR3 is TGCAGCGTGCCGGGACAGGGCTTCACCGGGGAGCTGTTTTTT.

This clonotype was recorded at least ten times. V gene TRBV6-1 combines with J gene TRBJ1-5; D gene unclear. V was cut by 7 bases and J by 2 bases, with 12 bases left in between. Per germline, CDR1 MNHNS and CDR2 SASEGT. The CDR3 runs 14 residues. Here the CDR3 DNA reads TGTGCCAGCACCCTGTCCGGGGGCAATCAGCCCCAGCATTTT. Translating it yields CASTLSGGNQPQHF.

This clonotype was recorded many times. This chain joins TRBV28 and TRBJ2-7; no firm D call. Trimming cost V 6 bases and J 6 bases, with 15 bases left between them. This CDR3 contains 13 residues. CDR1 and CDR2 from the germline V gene are MDHEN and SYDVKM. DNA for the CDR3: TGTGCCAGCAGGGCCACACGTTGGGTCGAGCAGTACTTC. This codes for CASRATRWVEQYF.